The entry below describes one T cell receptor beta chain. Each PCR received spiked synthetic TCR analog templates. Sequencing was performed with immunoSEQ multiplex PCR; in TCRdb, only in-frame clones are kept and a portion is missing. In the table there are some 100,000 clones, about 90% of which are singletons. The V gene's germline CDR1 is MNHNS and CDR2 SASEGT. V dropped 3 bases and J dropped 0 bases, with 9 bases sitting between them. The CDR3 is 14 amino acids. The data are from a study of PD-L1 blockade in urothelial cancer. Overall study: Previous chemotherapy exposure amounted to 0 to 3 regimens for patients. T cells were recovered from blood samples at a median of approximately 150,000. Analysis of blood occurred 3 weeks (second dose) and 6 weeks after treatment start.

This sample comprised PBMCs, obtained around atezolizumab (anti-PD-L1) treatment. The rearrangement joins TRBV6-1 to TRBJ2-7, with TRBD2 as a possible D gene (5 bases). The receptor was derived from a woman aged 80 or over with urothelial cancer. The CDR3: CASSDFGSSYEQYF. As DNA, the CDR3 is TGTGCCAGCAGTGACTTTGGGAGCTCCTACGAGCAGTACTTC.